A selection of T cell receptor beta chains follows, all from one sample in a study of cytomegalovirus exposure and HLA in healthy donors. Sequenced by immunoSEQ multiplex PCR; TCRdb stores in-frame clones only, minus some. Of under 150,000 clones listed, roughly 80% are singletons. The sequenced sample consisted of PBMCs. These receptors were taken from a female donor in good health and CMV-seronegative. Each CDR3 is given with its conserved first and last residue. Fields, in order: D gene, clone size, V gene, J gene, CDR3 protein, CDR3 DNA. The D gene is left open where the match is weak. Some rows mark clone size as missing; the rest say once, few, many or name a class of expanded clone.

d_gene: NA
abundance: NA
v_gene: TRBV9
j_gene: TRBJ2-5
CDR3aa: CASSEPGSVGGAETQYF
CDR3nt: TGTGCCAGCAGCGAGCCAGGATCTGTGGGAGGAGCGGAGACCCAGTACTTC

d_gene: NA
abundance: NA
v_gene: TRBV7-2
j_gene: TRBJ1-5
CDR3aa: CASSLTRGYNQPQHF
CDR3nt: TGTGCCAGCAGCTTAACGCGCGGGTACAATCAGCCCCAGCATTTT

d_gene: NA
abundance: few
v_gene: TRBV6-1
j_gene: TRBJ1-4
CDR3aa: CASRELEGGEKLFF
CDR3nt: TGTGCCAGCAGAGAGTTAGAGGGGGGGGAAAAACTGTTTTTT

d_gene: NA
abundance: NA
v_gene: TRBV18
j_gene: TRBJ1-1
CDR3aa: CASSRQRMNTEAFF
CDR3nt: TGTGCCAGCTCGAGACAGCGAATGAACACTGAAGCTTTCTTT

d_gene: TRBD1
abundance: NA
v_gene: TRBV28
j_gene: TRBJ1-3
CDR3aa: CASSRGGAGNTIYF
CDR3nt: TGTGCCAGCAGCCGAGGGGGCGCCGGAAACACCATATATTTT

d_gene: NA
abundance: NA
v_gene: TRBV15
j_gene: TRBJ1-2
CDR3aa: CATSREGGYGYTF
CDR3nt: TGTGCCACCAGCAGAGAGGGGGGTTATGGCTACACCTTC

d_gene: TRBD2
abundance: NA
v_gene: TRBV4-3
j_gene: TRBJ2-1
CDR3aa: CASSQEIAGGAGAYNEQFF
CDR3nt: TGCGCCAGCAGCCAAGAAATAGCGGGAGGCGCCGGGGCCTACAATGAGCAGTTCTTC

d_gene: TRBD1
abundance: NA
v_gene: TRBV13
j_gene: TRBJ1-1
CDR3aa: CASSLGLGTGNTEAFF
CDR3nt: TGTGCCAGCAGCTTAGGCCTAGGGACAGGGAACACTGAAGCTTTCTTT

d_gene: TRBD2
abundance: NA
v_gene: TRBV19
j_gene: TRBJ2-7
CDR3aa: CASSIRAGAPEQYF
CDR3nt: TGTGCCAGTAGTATTCGGGCGGGAGCACCCGAGCAGTACTTC

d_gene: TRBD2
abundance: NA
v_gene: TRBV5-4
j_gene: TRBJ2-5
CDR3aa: CASSPRLAGGVETQYF
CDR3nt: TGTGCCAGCAGCCCCCGACTAGCGGGAGGTGTTGAGACCCAGTACTTC